This entry lists 9 T cell receptor beta chains sequenced from one sample in a study of vaccination effects on CD4 cells after COVID-19. Data came from immunoSEQ multiplex PCR; TCRdb stores just in-frame clones and leaves some out. This sample has over 45,000 clones, with 55% to 75% found just once. When nine to ten days of culture had elapsed, CD4+ T cells were isolated. Antigens for these TCRs are unknown. The specimen comprised CD4+ T cells from PBMCs cultured without peptide, sampled before COVID-19 vaccination. Source of these receptors: a human donor who received a COVID-19 vaccine.

This sequence joins TRBV19 and TRBJ1-1; D is perhaps TRBD1 (6 bases). V was clipped by 4 bases and J by 1 base, with 10 bases between them. From germline, CDR1 is LNHDA and CDR2 SQIVND (reference sequence). The length of the CDR3 is 14 residues. DNA for the CDR3: TGTGCCAGTAGTACACCGGGACAGAACACTGAAGCTTTCTTT. Encoded protein: CASSTPGQNTEAFF.

The V and J genes are TRBV5-1 and TRBJ2-6, with 7 positions matching TRBD1. This CDR3 region has 17 residues. Trimming at V came to 3 bases and at J to 1 base, leaving 7 bases not matched to a gene. The germline CDR1 and CDR2 sequences are SGHRS and YFSETQ. The CDR3: CASSWASQGSGANVLTF. The CDR3, as DNA: TGCGCCAGCAGCTGGGCCTCACAGGGGTCTGGGGCCAACGTCCTGACTTTC.

The rearrangement uses TRBV25-1 and TRBJ2-7, with TRBD2 matching over 8 bases. CDR1 MGHDK and CDR2 SYGVNS come from the germline V gene. There are 13 residues in the CDR3. V lost 10 bases and J lost 6; bases outside the gene matches: 11. The CDR3, as DNA: TGTGCCACCCAGCCCGGGGGGGCGCGCGAGCAGTACTTC. As protein: CATQPGGAREQYF.

The chain couples TRBV6-2 or TRBV6-3 to TRBJ1-2; unclear D gene. V lost 5 bases and J lost 4, with 8 bases in between. Germline V gives CDR1 MNHEY, CDR2 SVGEGT. This CDR3 is 12 amino acids long. This chain's CDR3 is CASSTTPYGYTF. The CDR3, as DNA: TGTGCCAGCAGTACAACCCCCTATGGCTACACCTTC.

This clone showed up just a few times. This chain uses TRBV10-3 with TRBJ1-1; tentatively, D is TRBD1 (5 bases). Trimming left V 7 bases short and J 1 base short, with 13 bases between. This CDR3 spans 14 amino acids. The germline gives CDR1 ENHRY, CDR2 SYGVKD. The CDR3 loop is CAITRGGPNTEAFF. Here the CDR3 DNA reads TGTGCCATCACACGGGGCGGCCCGAACACTGAAGCTTTCTTT.

J is TRBJ1-3 and V is TRBV4-1, with D uncertain. Germline V gene lookup returns CDR1 MGHRA and CDR2 YSYEKL. The CDR3 is made up of 17 amino acids. V lost 4 bases and J lost 0, with 16 bases in between. CDR3 loop: CASSPLAGLSSGNTIYF. In nucleotides, the CDR3 is TGCGCCAGCAGCCCACTAGCAGGATTGAGCTCTGGAAACACCATATATTTT.

This clone was found a few times. The chain has TRBV11-2 and TRBJ1-5; D gene unclear. V lost 0 bases and J 6 bases, leaving 12 bases between the germline ends. Looked up from germline, CDR1 is SGHAT and CDR2 is FQNNGV. CDR3 length equals 15 residues. The DNA of the CDR3 is TGTGCCAGCAGCTTAGATCCTGGGGAAAGTCAGCCCCAGCATTTT. This sequence encodes CASSLDPGESQPQHF. Variable domain in full (rest from reference TRBV11-2 and TRBJ1-5): EAGVAQSPRYKIIEKRQSVAFWCNPISGHATLYWYQQILGQGPKLLIQFQNNGVVDDSQLPKDRFSAERLKGVDSTLKIQPAKLEDSAVYLCASSLDPGESQPQHFGDGTRLSIL.

The CDR3 DNA sequence: TGTGCCAGCAGCTCCCAAGCGGGGGGGGTGCAAGAGACCCAGTACTTC. Residues: CASSSQAGGVQETQYF. V is TRBV11-2 and J is TRBJ2-5; 10 nucleotides line up with TRBD2. CDR3 length equals 16 residues. In germline, CDR1 is SGHAT, CDR2 FQNNGV. V shed 4 bases, J shed 2 bases, and the junction held 7 bases outside the gene matches.

V usage is TRBV12-3 or TRBV12-4 and J usage is TRBJ2-2; maybe TRBD2 (6 bases). The V and J ends lost 6 bases and 7 bases respectively, with 12 bases between them. This CDR3 region has 13 residues. CDR3 sequence reads: CASSRRLGGELFF. Written as DNA, the CDR3 is TGTGCCAGCAGCCGGAGACTAGGCGGGGAGCTGTTTTTT.